This T cell receptor (beta chain) originates from a study of T cell changes during pregnancy in multiple sclerosis. Trimming at V came to 0 bases and at J to 6 bases, leaving 11 bases not matched to a gene. Germline CDR1 is SGHRS and CDR2 is YFSETQ. The CDR3 is 16 residues long. Data came from immunoSEQ multiplex PCR; TCRdb stores just in-frame clones and leaves some out. The sample holds around 63,000 clones; about nine tenths are singletons and the top ten take over 2%. This sequence joins TRBV5-1 and TRBJ1-1; 7 nucleotides align to TRBD1. This receptor was identified in a female donor in good health, enrolled as a control in a pregnancy study. The sample here was peripheral blood, taken in the third trimester of pregnancy. The CDR3 is CASSLGTGTARPEAFF. CDR3 bases: TGCGCCAGCAGCTTGGGGACCGGGACAGCCCGCCCTGAAGCTTTCTTT.